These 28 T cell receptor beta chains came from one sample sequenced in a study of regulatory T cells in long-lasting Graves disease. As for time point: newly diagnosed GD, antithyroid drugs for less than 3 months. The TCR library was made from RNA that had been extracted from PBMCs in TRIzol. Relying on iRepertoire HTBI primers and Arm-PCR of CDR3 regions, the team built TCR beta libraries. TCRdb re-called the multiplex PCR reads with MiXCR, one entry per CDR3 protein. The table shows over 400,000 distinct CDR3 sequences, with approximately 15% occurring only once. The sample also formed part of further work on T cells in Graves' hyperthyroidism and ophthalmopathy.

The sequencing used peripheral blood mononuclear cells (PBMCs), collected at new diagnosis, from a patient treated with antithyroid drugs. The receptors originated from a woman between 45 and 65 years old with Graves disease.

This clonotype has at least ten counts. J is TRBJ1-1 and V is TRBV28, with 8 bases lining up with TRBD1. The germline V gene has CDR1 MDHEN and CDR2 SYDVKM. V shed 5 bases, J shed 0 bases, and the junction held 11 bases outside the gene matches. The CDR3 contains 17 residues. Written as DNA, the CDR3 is TGTGCCAGCAGTGCCAGACAGGGGCCCTGGGTGAACACTGAAGCTTTCTTT. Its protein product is CASSARQGPWVNTEAFF.

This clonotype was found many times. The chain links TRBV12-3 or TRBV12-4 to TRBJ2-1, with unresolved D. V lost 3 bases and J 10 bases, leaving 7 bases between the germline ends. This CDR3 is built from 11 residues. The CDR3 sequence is CASSFDLEQFF. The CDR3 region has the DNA TGTGCCAGCAGTTTCGATTTGGAGCAGTTCTTC.

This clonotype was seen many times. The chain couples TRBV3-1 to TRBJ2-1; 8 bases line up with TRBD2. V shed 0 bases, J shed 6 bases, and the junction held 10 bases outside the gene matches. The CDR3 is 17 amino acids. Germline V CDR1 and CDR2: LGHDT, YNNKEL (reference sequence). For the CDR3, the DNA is TGTGCCAGCAGCCAAGACCCCCAGCCCGGGACTAGCAATGAGCAGTTCTTC. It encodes CASSQDPQPGTSNEQFF.

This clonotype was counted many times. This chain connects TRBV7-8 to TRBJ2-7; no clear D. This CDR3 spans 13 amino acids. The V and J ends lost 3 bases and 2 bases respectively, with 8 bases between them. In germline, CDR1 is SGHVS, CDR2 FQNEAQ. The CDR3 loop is CASSFGQAYEQYF. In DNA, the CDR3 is TGTGCCAGCAGCTTTGGTCAAGCCTACGAGCAGTACTTC.

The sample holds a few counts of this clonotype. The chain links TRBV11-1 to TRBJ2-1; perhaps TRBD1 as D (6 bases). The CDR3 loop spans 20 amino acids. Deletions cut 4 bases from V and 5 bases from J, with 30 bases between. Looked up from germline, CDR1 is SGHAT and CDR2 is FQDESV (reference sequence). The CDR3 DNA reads TGTGCCAGCAGCTCCCCAACAGGGATCAGAATGCAAAAGGTAGACAATGAGCAGTTCTTC. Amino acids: CASSSPTGIRMQKVDNEQFF. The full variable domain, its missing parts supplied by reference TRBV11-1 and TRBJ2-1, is EAEVAQSPRYKITEKSQAVAFWCDPISGHATLYWYRQILGQGPELLVQFQDESVVDDSQLPKDRFSAERLKGVDSTLKIQPAELGDSAMYLCASSSPTGIRMQKVDNEQFFGPGTRLTVL.

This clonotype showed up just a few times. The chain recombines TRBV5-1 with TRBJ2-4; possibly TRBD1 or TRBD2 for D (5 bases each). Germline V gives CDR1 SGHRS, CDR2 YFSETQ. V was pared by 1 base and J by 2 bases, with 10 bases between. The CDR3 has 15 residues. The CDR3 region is CASSLFGGSKNIQYF. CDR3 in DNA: TGCGCCAGCAGCTTGTTTGGGGGTTCCAAAAACATTCAGTACTTC.

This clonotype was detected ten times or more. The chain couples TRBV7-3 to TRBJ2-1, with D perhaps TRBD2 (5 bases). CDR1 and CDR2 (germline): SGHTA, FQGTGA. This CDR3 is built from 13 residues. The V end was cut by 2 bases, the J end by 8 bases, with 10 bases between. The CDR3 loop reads CASSLFREDEQFF. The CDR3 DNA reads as TGTGCCAGCAGCTTATTTCGGGAAGATGAGCAGTTCTTC. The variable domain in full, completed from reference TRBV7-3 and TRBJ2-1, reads GAGVSQTPSNKVTEKGKYVELRCDPISGHTALYWYRQSLGQGPEFLIYFQGTGAADDSGLPNDRFFAVRPEGSVSTLKIQRTERGDSAVYLCASSLFREDEQFFGPGTRLTVL.

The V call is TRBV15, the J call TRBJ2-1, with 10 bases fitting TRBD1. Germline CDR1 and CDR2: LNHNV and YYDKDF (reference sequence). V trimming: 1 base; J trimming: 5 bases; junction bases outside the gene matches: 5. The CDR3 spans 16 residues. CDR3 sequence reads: CATSRGTGGKDNEQFF. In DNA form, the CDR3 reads TGTGCCACCAGCAGAGGGACAGGGGGTAAGGACAATGAGCAGTTCTTC.

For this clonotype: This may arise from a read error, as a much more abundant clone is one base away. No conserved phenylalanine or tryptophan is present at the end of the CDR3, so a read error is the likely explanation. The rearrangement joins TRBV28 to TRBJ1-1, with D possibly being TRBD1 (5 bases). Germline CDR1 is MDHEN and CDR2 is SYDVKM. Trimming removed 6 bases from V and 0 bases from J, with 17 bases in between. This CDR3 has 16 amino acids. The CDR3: CASSPQGRRLNTEAFL. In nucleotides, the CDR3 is TGTGCCAGCAGCCCCCAGGGCAGGAGACTGAACACTGAAGCTTTCCTT.

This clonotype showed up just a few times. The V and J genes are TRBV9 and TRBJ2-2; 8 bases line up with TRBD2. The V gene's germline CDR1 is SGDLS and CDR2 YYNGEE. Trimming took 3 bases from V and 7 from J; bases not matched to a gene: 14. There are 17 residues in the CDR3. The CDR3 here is CASSAYAEAGEYGELFF. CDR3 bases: TGTGCCAGCAGCGCCTACGCGGAAGCGGGAGAGTACGGGGAGCTGTTTTTT.

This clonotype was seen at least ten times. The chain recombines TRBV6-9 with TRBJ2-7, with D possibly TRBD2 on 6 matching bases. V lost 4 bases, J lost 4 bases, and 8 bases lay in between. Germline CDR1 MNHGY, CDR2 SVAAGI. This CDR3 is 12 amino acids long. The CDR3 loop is CASSSLAYEQYF. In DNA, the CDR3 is TGTGCCAGCAGTTCCCTAGCGTACGAGCAGTACTTC.

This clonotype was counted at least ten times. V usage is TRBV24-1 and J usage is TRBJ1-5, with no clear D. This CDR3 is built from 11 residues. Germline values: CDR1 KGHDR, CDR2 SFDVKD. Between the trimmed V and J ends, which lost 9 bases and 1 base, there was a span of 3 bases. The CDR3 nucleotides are TGTGCCACCGGCAGCAATCAGCCCCAGCATTTT. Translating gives CATGSNQPQHF.

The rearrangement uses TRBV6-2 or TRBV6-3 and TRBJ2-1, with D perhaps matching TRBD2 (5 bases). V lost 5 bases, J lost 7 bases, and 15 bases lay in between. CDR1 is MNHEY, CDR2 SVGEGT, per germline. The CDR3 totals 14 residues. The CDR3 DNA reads TGTGCCAGCAGTGTTGTGGGAGTTGTTAATGAGCAGTTCTTC. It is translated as CASSVVGVVNEQFF.

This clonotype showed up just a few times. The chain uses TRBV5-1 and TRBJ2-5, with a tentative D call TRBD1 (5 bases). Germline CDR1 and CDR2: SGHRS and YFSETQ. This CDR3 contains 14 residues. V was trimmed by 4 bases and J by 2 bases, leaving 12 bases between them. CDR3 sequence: CASSQGHKQETQYF. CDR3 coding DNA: TGCGCCAGCAGCCAGGGCCATAAACAAGAGACCCAGTACTTC.

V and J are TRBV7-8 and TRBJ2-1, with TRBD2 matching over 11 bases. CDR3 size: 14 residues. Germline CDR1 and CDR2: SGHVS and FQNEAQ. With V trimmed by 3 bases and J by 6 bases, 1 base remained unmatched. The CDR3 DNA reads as TGTGCCAGCAGCTTTAGCGGGAGGGCCAATGAGCAGTTCTTC. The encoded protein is CASSFSGRANEQFF. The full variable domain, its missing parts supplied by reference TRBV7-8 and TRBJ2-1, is GAGVSQSPRYKVAKRGQDVALRCDPISGHVSLFWYQQALGQGPEFLTYFQNEAQLDKSGLPSDRFFAERPEGSVSTLKIQRTQQEDSAVYLCASSFSGRANEQFFGPGTRLTVL.

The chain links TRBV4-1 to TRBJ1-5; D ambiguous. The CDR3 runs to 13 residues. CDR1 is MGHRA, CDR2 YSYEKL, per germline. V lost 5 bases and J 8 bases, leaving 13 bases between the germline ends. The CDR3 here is CASSWIMVEPQHF. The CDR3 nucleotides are TGCGCCAGCAGCTGGATCATGGTGGAGCCCCAGCATTTT.

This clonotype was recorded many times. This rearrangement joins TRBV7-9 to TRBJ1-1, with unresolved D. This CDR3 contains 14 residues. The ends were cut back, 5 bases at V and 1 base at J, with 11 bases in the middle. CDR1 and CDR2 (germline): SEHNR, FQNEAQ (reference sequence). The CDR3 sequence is CASSPPRGNTEAFF. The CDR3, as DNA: TGTGCCAGCAGCCCCCCGCGGGGGAACACTGAAGCTTTCTTT.

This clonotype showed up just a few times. CDR3 sequence reads: CASSAGGAAPEQYF. The CDR3 region has the DNA TGTGCCAGCAGTGCAGGGGGCGCGGCCCCCGAGCAGTACTTC. The chain uses TRBV28 and TRBJ2-7; 8 nucleotides agree with TRBD1. The CDR3 consists of 14 residues. V shed 5 bases and J 6 bases; nucleotides not matched to a gene: 9. The germline V gene has CDR1 MDHEN and CDR2 SYDVKM. Variable domain in full (rest from reference TRBV28 and TRBJ2-7): DVKVTQSSRYLVKRTGEKVFLECVQDMDHENMFWYRQDPGLGLRLIYFSYDVKMKEKGDIPEGYSVSREKKERFSLILESASTNQTSMYLCASSAGGAAPEQYFGPGTRLTVT.

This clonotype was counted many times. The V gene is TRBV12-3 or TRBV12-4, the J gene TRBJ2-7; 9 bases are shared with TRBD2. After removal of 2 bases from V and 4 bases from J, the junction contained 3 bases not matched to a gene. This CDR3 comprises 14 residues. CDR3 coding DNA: TGTGCCAGCAGTTTAACTAGCGGGCTTTACGAGCAGTACTTC. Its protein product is CASSLTSGLYEQYF.

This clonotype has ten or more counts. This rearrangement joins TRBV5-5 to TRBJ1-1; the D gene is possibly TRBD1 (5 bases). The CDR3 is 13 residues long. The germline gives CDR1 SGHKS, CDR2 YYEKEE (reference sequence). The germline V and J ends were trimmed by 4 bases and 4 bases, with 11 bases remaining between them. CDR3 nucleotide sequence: TGTGCCAGCAGCCCCCCCGGGGCCACTGAAGCTTTCTTT. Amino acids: CASSPPGATEAFF.

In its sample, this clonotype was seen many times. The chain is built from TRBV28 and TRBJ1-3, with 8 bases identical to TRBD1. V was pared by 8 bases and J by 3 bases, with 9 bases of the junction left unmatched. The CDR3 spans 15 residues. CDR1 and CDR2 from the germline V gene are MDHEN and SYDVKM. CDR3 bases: TGTGCCAGCCTAAAGGGCGACAGGGGTGGAAACACCATATATTTT. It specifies CASLKGDRGGNTIYF.

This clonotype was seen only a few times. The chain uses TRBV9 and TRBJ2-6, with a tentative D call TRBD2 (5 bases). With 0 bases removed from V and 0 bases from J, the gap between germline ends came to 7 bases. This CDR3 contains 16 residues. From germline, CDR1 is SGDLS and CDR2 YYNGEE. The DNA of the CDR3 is TGTGCCAGCAGCGTAGACGGGAACTCTGGGGCCAACGTCCTGACTTTC. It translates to CASSVDGNSGANVLTF.

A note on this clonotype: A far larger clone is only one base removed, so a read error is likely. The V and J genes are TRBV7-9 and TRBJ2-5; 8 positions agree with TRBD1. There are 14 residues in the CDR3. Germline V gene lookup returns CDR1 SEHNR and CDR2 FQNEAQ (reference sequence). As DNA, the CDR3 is TGTGCCAGCAGAAGGACAGGGCGAGGGGAGACCCAGTGCTTC. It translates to CASRRTGRGETQCF.

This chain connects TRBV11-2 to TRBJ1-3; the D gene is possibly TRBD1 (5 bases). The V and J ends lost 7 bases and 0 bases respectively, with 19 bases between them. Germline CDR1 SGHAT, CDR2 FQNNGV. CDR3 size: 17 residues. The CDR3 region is CASTSLVGAGSGNTIYF. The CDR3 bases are TGTGCCAGCACCTCCTTAGTCGGGGCGGGCTCTGGAAACACCATATATTTT.

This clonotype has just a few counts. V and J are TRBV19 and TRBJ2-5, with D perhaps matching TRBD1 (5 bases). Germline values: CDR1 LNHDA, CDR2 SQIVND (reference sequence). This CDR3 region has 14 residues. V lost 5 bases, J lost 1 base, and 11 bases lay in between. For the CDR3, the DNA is TGTGCCAGTAGTGCCCGACAGAGCCAAGAGACCCAGTACTTC. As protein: CASSARQSQETQYF. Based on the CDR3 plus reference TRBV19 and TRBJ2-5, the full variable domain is DGGITQSPKYLFRKEGQNVTLSCEQNLNHDAMYWYRQDPGQGLRLIYYSQIVNDFQKGDIAEGYSVSREKKESFPLTVTSAQKNPTAFYLCASSARQSQETQYFGPGTRLLVL.

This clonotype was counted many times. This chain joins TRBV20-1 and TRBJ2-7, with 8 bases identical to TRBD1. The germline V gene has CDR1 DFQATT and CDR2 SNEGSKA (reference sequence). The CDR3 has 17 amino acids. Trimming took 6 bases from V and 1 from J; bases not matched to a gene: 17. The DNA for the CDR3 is TGCAGTGCAAACCCCCGGGCGACAGGGGACCTGTCCTACGAGCAGTACTTC. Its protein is CSANPRATGDLSYEQYF.

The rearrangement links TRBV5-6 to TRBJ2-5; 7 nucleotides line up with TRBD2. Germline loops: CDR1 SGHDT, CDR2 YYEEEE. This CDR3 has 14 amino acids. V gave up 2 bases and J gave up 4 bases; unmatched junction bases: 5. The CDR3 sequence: CASSLGSGGETQYF. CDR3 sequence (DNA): TGTGCCAGCAGCTTAGGTTCGGGGGGAGAGACCCAGTACTTC.

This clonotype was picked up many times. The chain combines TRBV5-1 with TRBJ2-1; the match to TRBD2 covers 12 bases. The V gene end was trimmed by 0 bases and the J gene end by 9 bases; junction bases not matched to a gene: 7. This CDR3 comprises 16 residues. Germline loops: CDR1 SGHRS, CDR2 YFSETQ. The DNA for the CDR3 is TGCGCCAGCAGCTTGGGTCTAGCGGGGGGGCGGCGTGAGCAGTTCTTC. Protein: CASSLGLAGGRREQFF.